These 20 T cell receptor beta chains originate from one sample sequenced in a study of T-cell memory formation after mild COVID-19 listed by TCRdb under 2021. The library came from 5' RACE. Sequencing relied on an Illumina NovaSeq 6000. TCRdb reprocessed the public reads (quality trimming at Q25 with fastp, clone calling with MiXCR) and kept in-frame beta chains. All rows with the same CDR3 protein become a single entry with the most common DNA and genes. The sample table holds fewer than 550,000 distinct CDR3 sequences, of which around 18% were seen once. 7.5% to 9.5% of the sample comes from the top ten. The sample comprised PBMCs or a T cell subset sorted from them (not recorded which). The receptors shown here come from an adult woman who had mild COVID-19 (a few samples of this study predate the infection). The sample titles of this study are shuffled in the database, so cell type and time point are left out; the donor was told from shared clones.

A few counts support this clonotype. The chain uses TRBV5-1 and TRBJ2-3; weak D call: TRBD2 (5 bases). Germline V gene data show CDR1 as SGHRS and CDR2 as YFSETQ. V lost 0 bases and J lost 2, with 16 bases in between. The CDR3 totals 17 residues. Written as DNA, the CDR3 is TGCGCCAGCAGCTTGGCCGTGCTAGCCGGTTCCACAGATACGCAGTATTTT. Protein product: CASSLAVLAGSTDTQYF.

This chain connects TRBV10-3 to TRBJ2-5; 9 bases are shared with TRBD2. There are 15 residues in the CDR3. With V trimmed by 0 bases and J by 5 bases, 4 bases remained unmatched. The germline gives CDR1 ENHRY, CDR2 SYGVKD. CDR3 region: CAISESAGGPETQYF. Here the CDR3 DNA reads TGTGCCATCAGTGAGTCGGCGGGAGGGCCGGAGACCCAGTACTTC.

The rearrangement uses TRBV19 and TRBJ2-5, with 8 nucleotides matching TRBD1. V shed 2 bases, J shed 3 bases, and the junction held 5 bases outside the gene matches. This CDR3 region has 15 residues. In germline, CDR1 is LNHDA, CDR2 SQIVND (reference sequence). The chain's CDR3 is CASSIYPGGKETQYF. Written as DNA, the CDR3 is TGTGCCAGTAGTATATACCCAGGGGGCAAAGAGACCCAGTACTTC.

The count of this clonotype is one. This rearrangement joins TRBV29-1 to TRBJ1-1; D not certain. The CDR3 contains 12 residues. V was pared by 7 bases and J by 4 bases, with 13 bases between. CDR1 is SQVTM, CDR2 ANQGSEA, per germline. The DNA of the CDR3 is TGCAGCGCACCGGCCTCGGGCACTGAAGCTTTCTTT. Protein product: CSAPASGTEAFF.

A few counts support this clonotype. CDR3 DNA: TGTGCCAGCTCAGCTATAGCGGAGGCGAACACCGGGGAGCTGTTTTTT. It translates to CASSAIAEANTGELFF. The chain uses TRBV18 and TRBJ2-2; the D gene is possibly TRBD2 (6 bases). The germline gives CDR1 KGHSH, CDR2 LQKENI. V lost 5 bases, J lost 0 bases, and 13 bases lay in between. This CDR3 has 16 amino acids.

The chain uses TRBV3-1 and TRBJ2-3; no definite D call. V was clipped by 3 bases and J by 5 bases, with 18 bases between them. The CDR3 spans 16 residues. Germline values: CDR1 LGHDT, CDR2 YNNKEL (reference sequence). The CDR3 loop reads CASSHSGRTVGDTQYF. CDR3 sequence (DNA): TGTGCCAGCAGCCATTCCGGGCGGACGGTTGGAGATACGCAGTATTTT.

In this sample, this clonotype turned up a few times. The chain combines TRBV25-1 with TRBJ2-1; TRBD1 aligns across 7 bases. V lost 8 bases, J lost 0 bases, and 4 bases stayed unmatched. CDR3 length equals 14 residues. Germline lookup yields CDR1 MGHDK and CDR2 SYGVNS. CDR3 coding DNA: TGTGCCAGCGACAGGGTTGGCTCCTACAATGAGCAGTTCTTC. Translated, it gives CASDRVGSYNEQFF.

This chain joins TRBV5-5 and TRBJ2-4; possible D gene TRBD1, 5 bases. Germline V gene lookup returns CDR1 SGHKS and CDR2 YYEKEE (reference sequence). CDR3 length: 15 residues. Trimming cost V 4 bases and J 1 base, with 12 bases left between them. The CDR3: CASSVEGVAKNIQYF. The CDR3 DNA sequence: TGTGCCAGCAGCGTAGAAGGGGTCGCCAAAAACATTCAGTACTTC.

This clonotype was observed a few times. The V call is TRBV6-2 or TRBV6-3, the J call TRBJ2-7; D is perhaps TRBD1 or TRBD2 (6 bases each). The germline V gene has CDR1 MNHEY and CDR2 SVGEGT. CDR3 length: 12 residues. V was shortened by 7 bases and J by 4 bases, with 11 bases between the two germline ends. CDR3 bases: TGTGCCAGCATCGGGGGCGAATACGAGCAGTACTTC. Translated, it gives CASIGGEYEQYF.

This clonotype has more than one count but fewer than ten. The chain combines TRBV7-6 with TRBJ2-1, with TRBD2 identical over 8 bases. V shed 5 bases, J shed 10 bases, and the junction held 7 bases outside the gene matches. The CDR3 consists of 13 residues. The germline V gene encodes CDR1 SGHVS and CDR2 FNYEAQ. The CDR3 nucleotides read TGTGCCAGCAGCGTCCGTTCTAGCGGGGAGCAGTTCTTC. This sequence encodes CASSVRSSGEQFF. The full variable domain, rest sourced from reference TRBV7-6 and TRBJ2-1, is GAGVSQSPRYKVTKRGQDVALRCDPISGHVSLYWYRQALGQGPEFLTYFNYEAQQDKSGLPNDRFSAERPEGSISTLTIQRTEQRDSAMYRCASSVRSSGEQFFGPGTRLTVL.

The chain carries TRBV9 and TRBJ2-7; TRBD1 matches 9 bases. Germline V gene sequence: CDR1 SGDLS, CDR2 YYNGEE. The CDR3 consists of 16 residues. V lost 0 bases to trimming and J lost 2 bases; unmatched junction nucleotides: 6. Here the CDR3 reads CASSVEEGTGTYEQYF. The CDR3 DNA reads TGTGCCAGCAGCGTAGAGGAGGGGACAGGGACCTACGAGCAGTACTTC. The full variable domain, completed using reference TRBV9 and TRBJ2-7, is DSGVTQTPKHLITATGQRVTLRCSPRSGDLSVYWYQQSLDQGLQFLIQYYNGEERAKGNILERFSAQQFPDLHSELNLSSLELGDSALYFCASSVEEGTGTYEQYFGPGTRLTVT.

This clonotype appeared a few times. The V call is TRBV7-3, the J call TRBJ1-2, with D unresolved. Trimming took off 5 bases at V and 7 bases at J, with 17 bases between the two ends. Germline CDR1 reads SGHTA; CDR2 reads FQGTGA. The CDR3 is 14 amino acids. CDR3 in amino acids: CASSPGLSGGGYTF. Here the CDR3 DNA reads TGTGCCAGCAGCCCCGGACTGTCCGGTGGTGGCTACACCTTC.

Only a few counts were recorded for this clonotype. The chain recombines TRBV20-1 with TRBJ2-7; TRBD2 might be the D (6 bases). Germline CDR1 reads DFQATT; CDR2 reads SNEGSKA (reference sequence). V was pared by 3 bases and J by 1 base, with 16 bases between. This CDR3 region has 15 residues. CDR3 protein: CSASAGRDSSYEQYF. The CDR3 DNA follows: TGCAGTGCTAGCGCCGGCCGGGACTCGTCCTACGAGCAGTACTTC.

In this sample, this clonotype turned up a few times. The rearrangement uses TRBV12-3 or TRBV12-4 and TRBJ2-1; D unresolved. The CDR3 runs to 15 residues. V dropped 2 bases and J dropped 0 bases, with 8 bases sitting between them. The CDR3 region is CASSLIGSSYNEQFF. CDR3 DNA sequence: TGTGCCAGCAGTTTAATAGGCAGCTCCTACAATGAGCAGTTCTTC.

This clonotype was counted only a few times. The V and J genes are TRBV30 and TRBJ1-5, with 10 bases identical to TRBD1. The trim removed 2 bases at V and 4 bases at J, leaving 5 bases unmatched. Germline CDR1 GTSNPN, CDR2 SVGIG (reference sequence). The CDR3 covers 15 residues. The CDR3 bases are TGTGCCTGGAGTCTGACAGGGGGCGAGAATCAGCCCCAGCATTTT. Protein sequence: CAWSLTGGENQPQHF.

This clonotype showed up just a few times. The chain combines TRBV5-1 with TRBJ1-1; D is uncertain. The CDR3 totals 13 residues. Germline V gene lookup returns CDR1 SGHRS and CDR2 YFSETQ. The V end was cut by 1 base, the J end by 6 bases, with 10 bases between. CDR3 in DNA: TGCGCCAGCAGCTTGTTGGCAGGCGCTGAAGCTTTCTTT. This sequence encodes CASSLLAGAEAFF.

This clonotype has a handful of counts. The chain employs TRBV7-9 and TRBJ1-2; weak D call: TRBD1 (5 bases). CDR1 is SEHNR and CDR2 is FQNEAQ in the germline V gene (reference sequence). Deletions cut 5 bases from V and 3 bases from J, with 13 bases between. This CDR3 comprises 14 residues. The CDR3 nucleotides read TGTGCCAGCAGCATACCGGGACTACACTATGGCTACACCTTC. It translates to CASSIPGLHYGYTF.

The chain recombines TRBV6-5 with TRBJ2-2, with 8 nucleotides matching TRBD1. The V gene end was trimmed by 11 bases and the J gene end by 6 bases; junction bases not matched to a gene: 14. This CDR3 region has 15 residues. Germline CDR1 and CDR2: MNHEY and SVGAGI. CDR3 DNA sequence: TGTGCCGGACCCCCTGGACAGGGAGAATCCGGGGAGCTGTTTTTT. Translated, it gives CAGPPGQGESGELFF.

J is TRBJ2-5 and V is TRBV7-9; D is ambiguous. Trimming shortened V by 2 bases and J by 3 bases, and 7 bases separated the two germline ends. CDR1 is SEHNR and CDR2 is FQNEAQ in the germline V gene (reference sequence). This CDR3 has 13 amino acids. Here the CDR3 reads CASSLPPKETQYF. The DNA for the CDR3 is TGTGCCAGCAGCTTACCCCCTAAAGAGACCCAGTACTTC.

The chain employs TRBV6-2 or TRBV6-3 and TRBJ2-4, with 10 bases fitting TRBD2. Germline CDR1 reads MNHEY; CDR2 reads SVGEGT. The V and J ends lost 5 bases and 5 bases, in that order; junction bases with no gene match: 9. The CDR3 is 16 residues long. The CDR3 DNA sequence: TGTGCCAGCAGTGACGGGACTAGCGTCGCGGAAAACATTCAGTACTTC. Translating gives CASSDGTSVAENIQYF.